This section outlines one T cell receptor (beta chain) sequence together with its context. Its matching antigen is unknown. Isolated RNA was reverse transcribed in full, so expressed TCRB transcripts were sequenced. The data were produced by immunoSEQ multiplex PCR, yet TCRdb's version contains in-frame clones alone and is incomplete. The profile shows hundreds of thousands of clones, under 70% of them singletons. Germline V gives CDR1 MGHDK, CDR2 SYGVNS. CDR3 length: 12 amino acids. V lost 7 bases to trimming and J lost 7 bases, with 11 bases between them. Averaging approximately 120 mL, one heparinised blood draw came from each individual donor. The sample belongs to a study of beta chain features in type 1 diabetes. Overall study results and limits: In cDNA sequencing, cells with high TCR expression could be over-represented.

This rearrangement joins TRBV25-1 to TRBJ2-1, with D tentatively TRBD2 (6 bases). The clonotype originates from a man aged 30-40 years in good health. The specimen was naive CD4+ T cells from blood. This CDR3 is CASIGSRNEQFF. In nucleotides, the CDR3 is TGTGCCAGCATCGGGAGTAGGAATGAGCAGTTCTTC.